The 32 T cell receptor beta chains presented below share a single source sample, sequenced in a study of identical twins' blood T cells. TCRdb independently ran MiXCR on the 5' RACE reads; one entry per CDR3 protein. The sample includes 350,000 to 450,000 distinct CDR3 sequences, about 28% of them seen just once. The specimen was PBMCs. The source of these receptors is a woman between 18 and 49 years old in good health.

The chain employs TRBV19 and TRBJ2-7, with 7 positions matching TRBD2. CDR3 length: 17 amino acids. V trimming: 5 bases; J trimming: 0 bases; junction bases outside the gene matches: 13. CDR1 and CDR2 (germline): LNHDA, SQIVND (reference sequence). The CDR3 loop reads CASSFVYQRDPSYEQYF. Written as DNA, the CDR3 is TGTGCCAGTAGTTTTGTTTATCAGCGGGACCCCTCCTACGAGCAGTACTTC.

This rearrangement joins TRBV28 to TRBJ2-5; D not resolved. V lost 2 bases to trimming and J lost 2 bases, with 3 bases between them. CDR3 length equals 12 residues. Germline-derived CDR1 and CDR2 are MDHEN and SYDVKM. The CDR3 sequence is CASSLQQETQYF. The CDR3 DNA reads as TGTGCCAGCAGTTTACAGCAAGAGACCCAGTACTTC. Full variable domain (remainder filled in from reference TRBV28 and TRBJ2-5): DVKVTQSSRYLVKRTGEKVFLECVQDMDHENMFWYRQDPGLGLRLIYFSYDVKMKEKGDIPEGYSVSREKKERFSLILESASTNQTSMYLCASSLQQETQYFGPGTRLLVL.

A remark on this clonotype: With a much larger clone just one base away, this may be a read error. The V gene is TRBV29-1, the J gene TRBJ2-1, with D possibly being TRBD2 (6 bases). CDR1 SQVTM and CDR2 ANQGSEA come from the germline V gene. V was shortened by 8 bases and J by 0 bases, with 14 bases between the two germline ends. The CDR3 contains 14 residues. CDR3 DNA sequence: TGCAGCTGTCAGGGCGGGGTCTCCTACAATGAGCAGTTCTTC. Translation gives CSCQGGVSYNEQFF.

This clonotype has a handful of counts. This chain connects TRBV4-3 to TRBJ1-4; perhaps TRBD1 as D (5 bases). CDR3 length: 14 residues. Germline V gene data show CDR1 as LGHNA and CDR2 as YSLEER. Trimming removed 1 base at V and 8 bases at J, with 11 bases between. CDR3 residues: CASSQGGGDEKLFF. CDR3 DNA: TGCGCCAGCAGCCAAGGGGGTGGGGACGAAAAACTGTTTTTT.

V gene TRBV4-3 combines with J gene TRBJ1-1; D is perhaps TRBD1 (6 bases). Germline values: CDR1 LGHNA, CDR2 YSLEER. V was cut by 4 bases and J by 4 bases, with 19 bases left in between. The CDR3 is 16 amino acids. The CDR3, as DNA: TGCGCCAGCAGCCCCCGCCAGGGGATAATAGGCACTGAAGCTTTCTTT. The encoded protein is CASSPRQGIIGTEAFF.

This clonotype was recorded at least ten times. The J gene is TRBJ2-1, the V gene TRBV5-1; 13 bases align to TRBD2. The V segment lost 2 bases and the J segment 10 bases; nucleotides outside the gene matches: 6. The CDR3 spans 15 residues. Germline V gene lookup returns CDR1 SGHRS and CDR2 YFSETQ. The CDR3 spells CASSLGLAGDSEQFF. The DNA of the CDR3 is TGCGCCAGCAGCTTAGGACTAGCGGGAGATAGCGAGCAGTTCTTC.

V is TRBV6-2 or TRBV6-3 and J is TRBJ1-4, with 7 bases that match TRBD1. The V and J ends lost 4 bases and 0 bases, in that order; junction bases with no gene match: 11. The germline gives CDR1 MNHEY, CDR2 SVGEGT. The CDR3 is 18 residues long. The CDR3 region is CASSSTDRDSTTNEKLFF. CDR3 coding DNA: TGTGCCAGCAGTTCAACCGACCGGGACAGTACAACTAATGAAAAACTGTTTTTT.

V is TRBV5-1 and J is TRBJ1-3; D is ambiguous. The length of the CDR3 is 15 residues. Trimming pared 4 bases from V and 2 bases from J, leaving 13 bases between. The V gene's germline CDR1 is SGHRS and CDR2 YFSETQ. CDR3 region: CASSTIGGAGNTIYF. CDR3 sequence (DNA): TGCGCCAGCAGCACGATCGGCGGAGCTGGAAACACCATATATTTT.

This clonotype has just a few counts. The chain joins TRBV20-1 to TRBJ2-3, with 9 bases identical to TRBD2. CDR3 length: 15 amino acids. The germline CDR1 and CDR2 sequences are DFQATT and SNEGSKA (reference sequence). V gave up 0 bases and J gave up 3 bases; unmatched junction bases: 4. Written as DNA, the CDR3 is TGCAGTGCTAGAGATGGCGGGGGGGCAACAGATACGCAGTATTTT. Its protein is CSARDGGGATDTQYF.

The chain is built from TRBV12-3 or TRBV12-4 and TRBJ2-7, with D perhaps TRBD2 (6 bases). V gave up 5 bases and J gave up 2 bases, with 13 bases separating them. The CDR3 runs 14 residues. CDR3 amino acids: CASSPHRGAYEQYF. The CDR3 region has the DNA TGTGCCAGCAGTCCTCACCGCGGGGCCTACGAGCAGTACTTC.

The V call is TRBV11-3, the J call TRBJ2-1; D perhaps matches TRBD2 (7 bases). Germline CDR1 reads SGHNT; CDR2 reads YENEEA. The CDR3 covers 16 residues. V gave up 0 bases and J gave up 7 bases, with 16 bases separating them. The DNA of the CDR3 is TGTGCCAGCAGCTTAGAAGGGGGAGGGCCGGGGAATGAGCAGTTCTTC. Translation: CASSLEGGGPGNEQFF.

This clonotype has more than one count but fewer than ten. CDR3: CASSVTGTGGGSGYTF. DNA for the CDR3: TGTGCCAGCAGCGTTACCGGGACAGGGGGCGGTAGTGGCTACACCTTC. The rearrangement links TRBV9 to TRBJ1-2, with 12 bases that match TRBD1. Germline V lookup: CDR1 SGDLS, CDR2 YYNGEE. Losses at the gene ends were 2 bases for V and 7 bases for J; bases not matched to a gene: 9. This CDR3 has 16 residues.

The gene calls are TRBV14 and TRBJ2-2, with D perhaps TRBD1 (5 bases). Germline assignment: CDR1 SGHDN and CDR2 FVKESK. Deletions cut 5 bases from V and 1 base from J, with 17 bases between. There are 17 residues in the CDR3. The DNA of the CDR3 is TGTGCCAGCAGCGGCCTTCAGGGTCTTGGGAACACCGGGGAGCTGTTTTTT. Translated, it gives CASSGLQGLGNTGELFF.

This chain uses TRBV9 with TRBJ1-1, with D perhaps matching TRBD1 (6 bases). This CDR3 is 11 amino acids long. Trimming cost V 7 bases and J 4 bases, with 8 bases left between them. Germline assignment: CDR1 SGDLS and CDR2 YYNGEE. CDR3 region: CASARGTEAFF. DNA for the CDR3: TGTGCCAGCGCCAGGGGCACTGAAGCTTTCTTT.

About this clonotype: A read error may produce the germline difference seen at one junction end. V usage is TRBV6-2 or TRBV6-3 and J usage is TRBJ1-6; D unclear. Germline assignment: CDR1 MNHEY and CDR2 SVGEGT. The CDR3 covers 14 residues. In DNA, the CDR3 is TGTGCCAGCAGTGTTTTCGGGTCGAATTCACCCCTCCGCTTT. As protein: CASSVFGSNSPLRF.

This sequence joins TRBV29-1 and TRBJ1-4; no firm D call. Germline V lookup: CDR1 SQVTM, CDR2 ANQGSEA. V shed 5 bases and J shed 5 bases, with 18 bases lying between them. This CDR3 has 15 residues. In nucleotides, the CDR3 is TGCAGCGTTCGAGACCCCCTGGCGCAGAATGAAAAACTGTTTTTT. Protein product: CSVRDPLAQNEKLFF.

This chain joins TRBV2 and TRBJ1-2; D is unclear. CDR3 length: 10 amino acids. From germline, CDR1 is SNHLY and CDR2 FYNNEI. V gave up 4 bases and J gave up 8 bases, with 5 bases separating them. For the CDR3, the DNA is TGTGCCAGCAGTGCCTGGGGCTACACCTTC. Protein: CASSAWGYTF.

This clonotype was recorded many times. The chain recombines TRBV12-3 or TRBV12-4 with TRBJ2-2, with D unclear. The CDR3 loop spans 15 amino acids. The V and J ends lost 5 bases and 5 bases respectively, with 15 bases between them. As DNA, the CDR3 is TGTGCCAGCAGTCCCTTGGGCGGTCCTACCGGGGAGCTGTTTTTT. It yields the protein CASSPLGGPTGELFF.

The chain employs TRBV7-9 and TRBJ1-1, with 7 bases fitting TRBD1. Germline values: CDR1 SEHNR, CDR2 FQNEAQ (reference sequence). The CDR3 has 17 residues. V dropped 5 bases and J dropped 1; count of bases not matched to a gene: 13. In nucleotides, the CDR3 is TGTGCCAGCAGCAGCACCTTGGGACAGCGGAAGAACACTGAAGCTTTCTTT. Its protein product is CASSSTLGQRKNTEAFF.

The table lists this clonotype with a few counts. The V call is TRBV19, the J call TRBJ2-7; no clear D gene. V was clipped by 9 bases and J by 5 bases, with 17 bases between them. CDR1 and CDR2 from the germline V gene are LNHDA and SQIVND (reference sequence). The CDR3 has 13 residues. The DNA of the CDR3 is TGTGCCAGCTCTATCTCTGAGAGCCACGAGCAGTACTTC. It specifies CASSISESHEQYF.

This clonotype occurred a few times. The CDR3 DNA reads as TGTGCCAGCAGTCAGAGACAGGGGGAGAACACTGAAGCTTTCTTT. It specifies CASSQRQGENTEAFF. This sequence joins TRBV2 and TRBJ1-1, with TRBD1 matching 9 bases. The CDR3 is 15 residues long. J was trimmed by 1 base and V by 5 bases; bases with no gene match: 5. Germline CDR1 SNHLY, CDR2 FYNNEI. The full variable domain, its missing parts supplied by reference TRBV2 and TRBJ1-1, is EPEVTQTPSHQVTQMGQEVILRCVPISNHLYFYWYRQILGQKVEFLVSFYNNEISEKSEIFDDQFSVERPDGSNFTLKIRSTKLEDSAMYFCASSQRQGENTEAFFGQGTRLTVV.

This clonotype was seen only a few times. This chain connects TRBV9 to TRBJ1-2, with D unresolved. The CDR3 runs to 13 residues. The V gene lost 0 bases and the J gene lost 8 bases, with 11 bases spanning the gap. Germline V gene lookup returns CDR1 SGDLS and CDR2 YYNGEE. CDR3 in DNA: TGTGCCAGCAGCGTAGTGTCCGGGGAAGGCTACACCTTC. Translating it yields CASSVVSGEGYTF. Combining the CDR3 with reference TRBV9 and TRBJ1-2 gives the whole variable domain DSGVTQTPKHLITATGQRVTLRCSPRSGDLSVYWYQQSLDQGLQFLIQYYNGEERAKGNILERFSAQQFPDLHSELNLSSLELGDSALYFCASSVVSGEGYTFGSGTRLTVV.

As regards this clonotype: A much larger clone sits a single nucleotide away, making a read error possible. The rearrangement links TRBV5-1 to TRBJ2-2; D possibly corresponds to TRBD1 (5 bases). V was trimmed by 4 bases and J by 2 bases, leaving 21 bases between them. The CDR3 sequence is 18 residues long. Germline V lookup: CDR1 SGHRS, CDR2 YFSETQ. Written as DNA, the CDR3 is TGCGCCAGCAGCGCGAGGAATACGCACAGGATAAACACCGGGGAGCTGTTTTTT. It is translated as CASSARNTHRINTGELFF. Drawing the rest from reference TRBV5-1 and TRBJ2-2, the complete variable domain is KAGVTQTPRYLIKTRGQQVTLSCSPISGHRSVSWYQQTPGQGLQFLFEYFSETQRNKGNFPGRFSGRQFSNSRSEMNVSTLELGDSALYLCASSARNTHRINTGELFFGEGSRLTVL.

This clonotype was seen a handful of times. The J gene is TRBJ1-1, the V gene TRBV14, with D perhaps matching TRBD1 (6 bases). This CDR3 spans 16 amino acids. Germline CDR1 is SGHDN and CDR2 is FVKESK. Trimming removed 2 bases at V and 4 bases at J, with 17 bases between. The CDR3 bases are TGTGCCAGCAGCCAATACAGGGTCGGAGACGGCACTGAAGCTTTCTTT. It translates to CASSQYRVGDGTEAFF.

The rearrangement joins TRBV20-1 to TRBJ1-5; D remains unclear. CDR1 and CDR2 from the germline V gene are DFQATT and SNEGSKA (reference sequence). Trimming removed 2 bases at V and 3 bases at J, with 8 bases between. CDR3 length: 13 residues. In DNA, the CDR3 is TGCAGTGCTAGATTCGGGGTCAATCAGCCCCAGCATTTT. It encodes CSARFGVNQPQHF.

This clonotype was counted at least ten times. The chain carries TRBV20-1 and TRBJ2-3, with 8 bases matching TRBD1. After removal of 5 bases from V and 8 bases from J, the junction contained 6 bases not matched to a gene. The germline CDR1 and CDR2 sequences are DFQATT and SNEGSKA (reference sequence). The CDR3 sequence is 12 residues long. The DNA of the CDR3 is TGCAGTGCTTCGGGACAGGCTGTTACGCAGTATTTT. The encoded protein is CSASGQAVTQYF.

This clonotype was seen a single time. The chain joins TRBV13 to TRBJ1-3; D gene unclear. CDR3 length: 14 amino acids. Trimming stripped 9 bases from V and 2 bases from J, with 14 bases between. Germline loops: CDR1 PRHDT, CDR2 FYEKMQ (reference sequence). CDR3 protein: CARVRWRPGNTIYF. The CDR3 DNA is TGTGCCAGGGTCAGATGGCGCCCTGGAAACACCATATATTTT.

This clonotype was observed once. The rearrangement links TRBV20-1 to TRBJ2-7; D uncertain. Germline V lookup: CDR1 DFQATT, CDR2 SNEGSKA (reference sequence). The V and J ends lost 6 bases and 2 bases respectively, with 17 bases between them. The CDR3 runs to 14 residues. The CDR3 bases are TGCAGTGCAGCCGACGTACTGGGCCCCTACGAGCAGTACTTC. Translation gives CSAADVLGPYEQYF.

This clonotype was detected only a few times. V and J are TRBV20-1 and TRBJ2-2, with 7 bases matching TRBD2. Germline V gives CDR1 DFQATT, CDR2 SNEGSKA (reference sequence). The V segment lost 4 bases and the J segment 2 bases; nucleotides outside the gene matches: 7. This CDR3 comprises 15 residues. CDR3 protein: CSAKRPGLNTGELFF. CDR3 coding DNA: TGCAGTGCTAAAAGGCCGGGACTAAACACCGGGGAGCTGTTTTTT.

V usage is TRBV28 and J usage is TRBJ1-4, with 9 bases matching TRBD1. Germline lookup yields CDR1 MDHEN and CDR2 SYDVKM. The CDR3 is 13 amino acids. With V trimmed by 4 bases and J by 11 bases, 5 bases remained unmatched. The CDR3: CASSSGQGGKLFF. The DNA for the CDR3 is TGTGCCAGCAGTTCGGGACAGGGAGGGAAACTGTTTTTT.

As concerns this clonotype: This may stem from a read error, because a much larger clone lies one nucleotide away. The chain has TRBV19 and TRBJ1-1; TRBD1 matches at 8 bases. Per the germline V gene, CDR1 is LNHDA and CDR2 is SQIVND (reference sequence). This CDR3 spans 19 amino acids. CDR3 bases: TGTGCCAGTAGTATCTCGATTCGGACAGGGAACTTAGTGAACGCTGAAGCTTTCTTT. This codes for CASSISIRTGNLVNAEAFF.

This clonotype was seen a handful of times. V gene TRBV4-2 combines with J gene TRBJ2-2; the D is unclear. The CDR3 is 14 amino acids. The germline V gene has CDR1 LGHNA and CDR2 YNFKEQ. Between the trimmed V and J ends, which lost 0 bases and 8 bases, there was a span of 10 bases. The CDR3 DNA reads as TGTGCCAGCAGCCAAGATGGGTCCACGGGGGAGCTGTTTTTT. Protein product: CASSQDGSTGELFF.